This TCR beta chain was observed in a study of shared clonotypes between healthy human individuals. Profiled with immunoSEQ multiplex PCR; TCRdb holds only in-frame clones, not every one. The sample holds around 2.1 million clones, under 97% seen once. Germline CDR1 SEHNR, CDR2 FQNEAQ (reference sequence). Trimming removed 1 base from V and 3 bases from J, with 4 bases in between. The length of the CDR3 is 14 residues. Regarding this clone: The sample holds other DNA sequences that translate to the same CDR3.

The sequenced sample consisted of naive CD4+ T cells sorted from blood. Subset: CD45RA+ positively selected. This clonotype originated in a man in his late teens or twenties in good health. V gene TRBV7-9 combines with J gene TRBJ1-6; no clear D gene. Here the CDR3 DNA reads TGTGCCAGCAGCTTAGGGGACTATAATTCACCCCTCCACTTT. It translates to CASSLGDYNSPLHF.